Given below is one T cell receptor (beta chain) in context. Its matching antigen is unknown. This sample was taken from a study of OX40 agonist ivuxolimab in advanced cancers. Across the whole study: Each dose-escalation patient presented with hepatocellular carcinoma, melanoma, renal cell or head and neck cancer. Enrollees could have had prior anti-PD-1, anti-PD-L1 or anti-CTLA-4 therapy, which about 42% had received.

The study's findings and limits: Clonal expansion from baseline to week 6 occurred in both CD4+ and CD8+ T cells.

Germline V gene sequence: CDR1 MNHNS, CDR2 SASEGT. The CDR3 sequence is 14 residues long. After removal of 3 bases from V and 3 bases from J, the junction contained 4 bases not matched to a gene. Method: immunoSEQ multiplex PCR; TCRdb's copy keeps in-frame clones and lacks some. Of 40,000 to 45,000 clones in the sample, roughly 90% are singletons; the top ten hold roughly 12%. Patients were ineligible given autoimmune disease history or systemic immunosuppression. This receptor was identified in an adult with an advanced solid tumor such as melanoma, head and neck, liver or kidney cancer. The chain recombines TRBV6-1 with TRBJ2-7; 8 bases align to TRBD1. The specimen was CD4+ or CD8+ T cells sorted from blood, collected in a trial of the OX40 agonist ivuxolimab. The CDR3 spells CASSDRDRFYEQYF. CDR3 in DNA: TGTGCCAGCAGTGACCGGGACAGGTTCTACGAGCAGTACTTC.